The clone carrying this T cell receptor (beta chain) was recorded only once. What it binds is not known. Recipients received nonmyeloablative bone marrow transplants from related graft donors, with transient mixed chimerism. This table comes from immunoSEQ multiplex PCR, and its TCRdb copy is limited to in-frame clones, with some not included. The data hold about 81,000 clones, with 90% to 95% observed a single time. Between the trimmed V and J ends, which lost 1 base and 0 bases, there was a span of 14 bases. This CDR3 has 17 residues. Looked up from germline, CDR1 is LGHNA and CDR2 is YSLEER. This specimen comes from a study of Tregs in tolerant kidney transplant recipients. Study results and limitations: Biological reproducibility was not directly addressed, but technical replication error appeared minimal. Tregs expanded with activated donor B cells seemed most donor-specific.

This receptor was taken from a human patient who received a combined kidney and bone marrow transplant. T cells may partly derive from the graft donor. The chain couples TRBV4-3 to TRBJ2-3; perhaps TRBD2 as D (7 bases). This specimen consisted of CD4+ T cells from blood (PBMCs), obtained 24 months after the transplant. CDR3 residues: CASSQALRGPSTDTQYF. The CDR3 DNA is TGCGCCAGCAGCCAAGCCTTGCGGGGGCCTAGCACAGATACGCAGTATTTT.